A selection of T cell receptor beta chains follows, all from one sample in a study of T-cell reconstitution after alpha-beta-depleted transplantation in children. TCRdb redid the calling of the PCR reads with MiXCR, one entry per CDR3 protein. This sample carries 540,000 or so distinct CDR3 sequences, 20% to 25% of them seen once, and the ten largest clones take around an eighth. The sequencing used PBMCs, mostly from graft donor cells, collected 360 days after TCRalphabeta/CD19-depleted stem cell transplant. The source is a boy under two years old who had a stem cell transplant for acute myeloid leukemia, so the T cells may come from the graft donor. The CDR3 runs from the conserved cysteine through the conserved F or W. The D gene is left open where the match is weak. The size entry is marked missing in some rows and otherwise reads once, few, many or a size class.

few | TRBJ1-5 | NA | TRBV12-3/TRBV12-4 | TGTGCCAGCAGCCACAGGGATAGTTACAATCAGCCCCAGCATTTT | CASSHRDSYNQPQHF
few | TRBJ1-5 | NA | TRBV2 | TGTGCCAGCAGTGAATCTAAGGGTTCGGGCAATCAGCCCCAGCATTTT | CASSESKGSGNQPQHF
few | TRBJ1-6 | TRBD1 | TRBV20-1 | TGCAGTGCGCGGGACAGATATAATTCACCCCTCCACTTT | CSARDRYNSPLHF
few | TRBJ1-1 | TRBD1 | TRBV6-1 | TGTGCCACGACCGGACAGGGGTTGGATCAGAACACTGAAGCTTTCTTT | CATTGQGLDQNTEAFF
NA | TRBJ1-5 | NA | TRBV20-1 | TGCAGTGCCATACCACGGTGGGGGGGCGGACAGCCCCAGCATTTT | CSAIPRWGGGQPQHF
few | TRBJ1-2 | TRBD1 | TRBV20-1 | TGCAGTGCTAGTGCATCAGGGGGCAATAACTATGGCTACACCTTC | CSASASGGNNYGYTF
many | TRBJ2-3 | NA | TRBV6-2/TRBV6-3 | TGTGCCAGCAGTTACCGCGAGGCGAACACAGATACGCAGTATTTT | CASSYREANTDTQYF
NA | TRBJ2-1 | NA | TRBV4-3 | TGCGCCAGCAGCCAAGACCCCACCCCACTCTCCTACAATGAGCAGTTCTTC | CASSQDPTPLSYNEQFF
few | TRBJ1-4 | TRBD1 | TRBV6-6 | TGTGCCAGCGGGGACAGATATAATGAAAAACTGTTTTTT | CASGDRYNEKLFF
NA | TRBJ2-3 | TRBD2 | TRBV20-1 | TGCAGTGGCCTCACTAGCGGGGGGACAGATACGCAGTATTTT | CSGLTSGGTDTQYF
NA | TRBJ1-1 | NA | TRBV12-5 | TGTGCTAGTGGTCCACGGGCGGGGGGGTTAATGAACACTGAAGCTTTCTTT | CASGPRAGGLMNTEAFF
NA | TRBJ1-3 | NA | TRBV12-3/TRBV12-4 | TGTGCCAGCAGCCCGGACCGATATAAGGGCAACACCATATATTTT | CASSPDRYKGNTIYF
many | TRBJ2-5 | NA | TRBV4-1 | TGCGCCAGCAGCCAGTCGTCCGTGCAGGCAATCAAGGGGACCCAGTACTTC | CASSQSSVQAIKGTQYF
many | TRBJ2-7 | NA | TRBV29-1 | TGCAGCGTTGCCCTCGACAGGAAGGTGTACTTC | CSVALDRKVYF
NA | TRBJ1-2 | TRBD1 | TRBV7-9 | TGTGCCAGCAGCTTTACAGGGGAGGGCTACACCTTC | CASSFTGEGYTF
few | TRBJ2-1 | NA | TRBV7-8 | TGTGCCAGCAGCTTCCGGGGGACTCCTTACAATGAGCAGTTCTTC | CASSFRGTPYNEQFF
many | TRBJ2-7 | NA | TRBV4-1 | TGCGCCAGCAGCCAAGATGGGGTCCGGGTCGAGCAGTACTTC | CASSQDGVRVEQYF
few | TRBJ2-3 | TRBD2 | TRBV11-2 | TGTGCCAGCAGCTTACGGTTTAGGACTAGCGGGGGCACAGATACGCAGTATTTT | CASSLRFRTSGGTDTQYF
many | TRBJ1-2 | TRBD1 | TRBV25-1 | TGTGCCAGCAGTGGGGGACAGGCCTATGGCTACACCTTC | CASSGGQAYGYTF
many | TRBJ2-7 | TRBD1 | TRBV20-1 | TGCAGTGCTGCCCCACCGTTCGGACAGGGAGTCTACGAGCAGTACTTC | CSAAPPFGQGVYEQYF
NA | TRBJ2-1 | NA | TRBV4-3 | TGCGCCAGCAGCGTCTATGAGGGGATCCGTAATGAGCAGTTCTTC | CASSVYEGIRNEQFF
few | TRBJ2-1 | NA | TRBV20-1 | TGCAGTGCTAGAGAAAAGGAGGGCTCCTACAATGAGCAGTTCTTC | CSAREKEGSYNEQFF
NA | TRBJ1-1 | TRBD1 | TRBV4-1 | TGCGCCAGCAGCCCTAAATTAAGGGACAGCCCTGAAGCTTTCTTT | CASSPKLRDSPEAFF
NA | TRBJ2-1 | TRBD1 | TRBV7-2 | TGTGCCAGCAGCTTAGGTATGTCCGGACAGGGGTCTTCGTTCTTC | CASSLGMSGQGSSFF
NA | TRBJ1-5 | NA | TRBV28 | TGTGCCAGCAGTTTGACCTCGGGGCGAACTAGCAATCAGCCCCAGCATTTT | CASSLTSGRTSNQPQHF
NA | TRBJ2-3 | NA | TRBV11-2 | TGTGCCAGCAGCTCTCTGTCAACATCGTATTTT | CASSSLSTSYF
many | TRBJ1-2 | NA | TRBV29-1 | TGCAGCGTTGAGGAGGGCTACGGCTACACCTTC | CSVEEGYGYTF
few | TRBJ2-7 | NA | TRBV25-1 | TGTGCCAGCAGTGAACAGGGGATCTACGAGCAGTACTTC | CASSEQGIYEQYF
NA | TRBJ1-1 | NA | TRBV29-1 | TGCAGCGTTGAAGTTCCAGCGTCTGAAGCTTTCTTT | CSVEVPASEAFF
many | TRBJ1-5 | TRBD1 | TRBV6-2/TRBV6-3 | TGTGCCAGCAGTACAGGGGGCCAGCCCCAGCATTTT | CASSTGGQPQHF
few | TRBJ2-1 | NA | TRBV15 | TGTGCCACCAGCGTAGGACTGGGATGGAATGAGCAGTTCTTC | CATSVGLGWNEQFF
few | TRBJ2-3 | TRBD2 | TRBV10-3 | TGTGCCATCAGTACTAGCGGGACAAGCACAGATACGCAGTATTTT | CAISTSGTSTDTQYF
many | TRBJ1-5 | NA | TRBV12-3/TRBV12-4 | TGTGCCAGCAGCAATCGACAGATCGGGGTCTATAGCAATCAGCCCCAGCATTTT | CASSNRQIGVYSNQPQHF
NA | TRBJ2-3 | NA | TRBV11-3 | TGTGCCAGCAGCTTAGGTCGACGGGAAGCTAGCACAGATACGCAGTATTTT | CASSLGRREASTDTQYF
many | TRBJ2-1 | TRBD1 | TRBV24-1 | TGTGCCACCAGTGACATAAGGGGGACAGGGGGCGCTTGGGGCTTCAATGAGCAGTTCTTC | CATSDIRGTGGAWGFNEQFF
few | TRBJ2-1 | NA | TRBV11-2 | TGTGCCAGCAGCAACCGGCATGAGCAGTTCTTC | CASSNRHEQFF
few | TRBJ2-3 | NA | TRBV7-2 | TGTGCCAGCAGCTTACCGCCATGGGTCACAGATACGCAGTATTTT | CASSLPPWVTDTQYF
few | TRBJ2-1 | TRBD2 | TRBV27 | TGTGCCAGCAGTTTATCGTTTGGGACTATAAATGAGCAGTTCTTC | CASSLSFGTINEQFF
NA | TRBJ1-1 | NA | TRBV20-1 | TGCAGTGCTAGAGATCTCTACTTGAACACTGAAGCTTTCTTT | CSARDLYLNTEAFF
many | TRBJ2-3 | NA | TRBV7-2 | TGTGCCAGCAGCTTGACGTCCGATAGGCAGTATTTT | CASSLTSDRQYF
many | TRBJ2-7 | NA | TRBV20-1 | TGCAGTGCTAGAGATTCGGCAGGGGTTAACTTC | CSARDSAGVNF
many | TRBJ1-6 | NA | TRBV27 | TGTGCCAGCAGTTTTGAGCAGGGTGGAACCTATAATTCACCCCTCCACTTT | CASSFEQGGTYNSPLHF
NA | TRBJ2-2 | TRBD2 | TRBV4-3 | TGCGCCAGCAGTCTAGCGGCCAGATACACCGGGGAGCTGTTTTTT | CASSLAARYTGELFF
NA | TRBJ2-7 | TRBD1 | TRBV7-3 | TGTGCCAGCAGCTTATACGACGGACAGGAAGTACGGACCTACGAGCAGTACTTC | CASSLYDGQEVRTYEQYF
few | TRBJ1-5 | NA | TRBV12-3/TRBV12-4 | TGTGCCAGCAGTTTTACCAGGGATAATCAGCCCCAGCATTTT | CASSFTRDNQPQHF